One and the same sample provided the 18 T cell receptor beta chains below, sequenced in a study of graft-versus-host responses after intestinal transplantation. Their antigens are not known. TCRdb's table, derived via immunoSEQ multiplex PCR, lists solely in-frame clones and lacks some. The repertoire includes some 82,000 clones, 87% of them detected once, and roughly 7.3% sits in the top ten. Sequencing used unstimulated CD8+ T cells sorted from spleen or lymph node cells, obtained before transplant. The receptors were gathered from a human donor who was the organ donor for an intestinal transplant.

The chain joins TRBV7-2 to TRBJ2-7; a weak D match, TRBD1 (5 bases). V lost 2 bases to trimming and J lost 2 bases, with 13 bases between them. The CDR3 is 15 residues long. Germline V gives CDR1 SGHTA, CDR2 FQGNSA. CDR3 DNA sequence: TGTGCCAGCAGCTTATTGGGGCGACGGGCCTACGAGCAGTACTTC. Translation gives CASSLLGRRAYEQYF.

The chain employs TRBV7-6 and TRBJ2-2; D is possibly TRBD1 (6 bases). This CDR3 is 18 amino acids long. Trimming removed 2 bases at V and 1 base at J, with 17 bases between. The germline V gene encodes CDR1 SGHVS and CDR2 FNYEAQ. CDR3 DNA sequence: TGTGCCAGCAGCTTATGGGCAGGGGTAGGAGAGAACACCGGGGAGCTGTTTTTT. This gives the protein CASSLWAGVGENTGELFF.

This clone was found once. V usage is TRBV2 and J usage is TRBJ1-2, with D tentatively TRBD1 (6 bases). V was cut by 6 bases and J by 4 bases, with 21 bases left in between. In germline, CDR1 is SNHLY, CDR2 FYNNEI. This CDR3 contains 16 residues. The CDR3 nucleotides read TGTGCCAGCAGGGACCGTTTTTTACAGGGTGGCTATGGCTACACCTTC. Amino acid sequence: CASRDRFLQGGYGYTF.

The V and J genes are TRBV5-4 and TRBJ2-7; D is unclear. The CDR3 has 14 amino acids. The ends were cut back, 3 bases at V and 4 bases at J, with 14 bases in the middle. Germline V gives CDR1 SGHNT, CDR2 YYREEE (reference sequence). The chain's CDR3 is CASSSRTGPYEQYF. CDR3 nucleotide sequence: TGTGCCAGCAGCTCGCGGACGGGTCCTTACGAGCAGTACTTC.

The chain uses TRBV4-2 and TRBJ2-7, with 7 bases aligning to TRBD2. Unmatched junction bases numbered 3, after V lost 8 bases and J lost 5 bases. Looked up from germline, CDR1 is LGHNA and CDR2 is YNFKEQ. The length of the CDR3 is 11 residues. CDR3 in amino acids: CASRRGDEQYF. CDR3 DNA sequence: TGTGCCAGCCGTCGGGGGGACGAGCAGTACTTC.

This clone is classed as medium-sized. This rearrangement joins TRBV28 to TRBJ1-1, with 9 bases lining up with TRBD1. Germline CDR1 and CDR2: MDHEN and SYDVKM. The CDR3 has 19 residues. Trimming at V came to 3 bases and at J to 0 bases, leaving 14 bases not matched to a gene. The CDR3 bases are TGTGCCAGCAGTTTCCCCACCATACAGGGGGCTGGAGTGAACACTGAAGCTTTCTTT. This translates into CASSFPTIQGAGVNTEAFF.

The rearrangement links TRBV7-6 to TRBJ2-1; D uncertain. Germline V gene lookup returns CDR1 SGHVS and CDR2 FNYEAQ. This CDR3 is built from 11 residues. Trimming removed 5 bases at V and 7 bases at J, with 6 bases between. DNA for the CDR3: TGTGCCAGCAGCATGGAGAATGAGCAGTTCTTC. This codes for CASSMENEQFF.

This chain uses TRBV7-9 with TRBJ2-5; perhaps TRBD2 as D (5 bases). Germline V gene data show CDR1 as SEHNR and CDR2 as FQNEAQ (reference sequence). The CDR3 is 15 residues long. Deletions cut 5 bases from V and 3 bases from J, with 16 bases between. DNA of the CDR3: TGTGCCAGCAGCCCGGGGTTTGGCAGAGAAGAGACCCAGTACTTC. This codes for CASSPGFGREETQYF.

This clone was found once. The rearrangement joins TRBV27 to TRBJ1-2, with 11 bases lining up with TRBD1. Germline V gives CDR1 MNHEY, CDR2 SMNVEV (reference sequence). The CDR3 has 15 residues. The junction had 7 bases not matched to a gene; V was cut back by 5 bases and J by 5 bases. In DNA, the CDR3 is TGTGCCAGCAGTCTAGGGACAGGGGGTGGGTATGGCTACACCTTC. This codes for CASSLGTGGGYGYTF.

CDR3 region: CASSFAGGPRIYTEAFF. CDR3 sequence (DNA): TGTGCCAGCAGTTTCGCAGGGGGCCCGAGAATTTACACTGAAGCTTTCTTT. The V and J genes are TRBV27 and TRBJ1-1; TRBD1 matches 8 bases. The CDR3 covers 17 residues. The V segment lost 3 bases and the J segment 3 bases; nucleotides outside the gene matches: 12. Germline CDR1 MNHEY, CDR2 SMNVEV (reference sequence).

This clone was counted a few times. The CDR3 protein is CASSLYQGETQYF. The CDR3 bases are TGTGCCAGCAGCCTCTACCAGGGGGAGACCCAGTACTTC. The rearrangement uses TRBV7-9 and TRBJ2-5, with a possible D match to TRBD1 (6 bases). The germline V gene has CDR1 SEHNR and CDR2 FQNEAQ (reference sequence). The CDR3 contains 13 residues. Trimming took 5 bases from V and 5 from J, leaving 12 bases between them. The variable domain in full, completed from reference TRBV7-9 and TRBJ2-5, reads DTGVSQNPRHKITKRGQNVTFRCDPISEHNRLYWYRQTLGQGPEFLTYFQNEAQLEKSRLLSDRFSAERPKGSFSTLEIQRTEQGDSAMYLCASSLYQGETQYFGPGTRLLVL.

The genes are TRBV7-9 and TRBJ2-3; D not resolved. Germline loops: CDR1 SEHNR, CDR2 FQNEAQ (reference sequence). V was shortened by 5 bases and J by 0 bases, with 15 bases between the two germline ends. This CDR3 has 16 amino acids. This CDR3 reads CASSTRTDRSTDTQYF. CDR3 nucleotides: TGTGCCAGCAGCACTCGGACGGATAGGAGCACAGATACGCAGTATTTT.

CDR3 in DNA: TGTGCCAGCAGCCCAGCTGCAGGTTTATCCTCCTATAATTCACCCCTCCACTTT. It yields the protein CASSPAAGLSSYNSPLHF. The chain carries TRBV9 and TRBJ1-6, with unresolved D. This CDR3 contains 18 residues. Germline V gene lookup returns CDR1 SGDLS and CDR2 YYNGEE. Trimming pared 4 bases from V and 0 bases from J, leaving 17 bases between.

Regarding this clone: Other DNA sequences of this sample code for an identical CDR3. The V call is TRBV29-1, the J call TRBJ2-7; perhaps D is TRBD1 or TRBD2 (5 bases each). Germline V gene lookup returns CDR1 SQVTM and CDR2 ANQGSEA. V gave up 3 bases and J gave up 3 bases, with 12 bases separating them. This CDR3 has 13 amino acids. CDR3 DNA: TGCAGCGTTGAGGGACGGCAGAACTACGAGCAGTACTTC. It specifies CSVEGRQNYEQYF.

The chain couples TRBV29-1 to TRBJ1-4; 9 nucleotides agree with TRBD1. The V and J ends lost 0 bases and 11 bases, in that order; junction bases with no gene match: 7. The V gene's germline CDR1 is SQVTM and CDR2 ANQGSEA. The CDR3 length is 14 residues. The CDR3: CSVEDQGQGHKLFF. The CDR3 DNA reads TGCAGCGTTGAAGATCAGGGACAGGGACATAAACTGTTTTTT.

The chain joins TRBV5-8 to TRBJ2-1, with unresolved D. V was shortened by 3 bases and J by 2 bases, with 15 bases between the two germline ends. Germline V gene lookup returns CDR1 SGHTS and CDR2 YDEGEE. The CDR3 is 16 residues long. This CDR3 reads CASSYFSEPAYNEQFF. CDR3 nucleotides: TGTGCCAGCAGCTATTTTTCCGAGCCTGCCTACAATGAGCAGTTCTTC.

V gene TRBV2 combines with J gene TRBJ2-3; TRBD2 matches 7 bases. The CDR3 consists of 14 residues. Looked up from germline, CDR1 is SNHLY and CDR2 is FYNNEI. After removal of 7 bases from V and 0 bases from J, the junction contained 4 bases not matched to a gene. The DNA for the CDR3 is TGTGCCAGCACCTGGGGGGGTAGCACAGATACGCAGTATTTT. The encoded protein is CASTWGGSTDTQYF.

The gene calls are TRBV4-1 and TRBJ1-2; D uncertain. The CDR3 sequence is 14 residues long. Trimming removed 0 bases at V and 1 base at J, with 6 bases between. Germline CDR1 and CDR2: MGHRA and YSYEKL. The CDR3 bases are TGCGCCAGCAGCCAAGAGAGGATTAACTATGGCTACACCTTC. Residues: CASSQERINYGYTF.